The 27 T cell receptor beta chains in this list originate from one sample, sequenced in a study of shared clonotypes between healthy human individuals (dated by TCRdb to about 2020). The library was generated by the immunoSEQ multiplex PCR assay. Sourced from immuneACCESS, this table was stored by TCRdb with only in-frame sequences that have V and J called. A share of the clones is absent; for the studies checked, an unresolved V gene accounts for under half, and the remainder has no known explanation. The sample includes over a million clones, with 75% to 80% observed a single time. Of the sample, 0.55% to 0.7% is held by the ten largest clones. The specimen was memory CD4+ T cells from PBMCs. Read against the paper, the sample's cell subset or site label means: CD45RA-negative fraction. These receptors were taken from a man between 18 and 29 years old in good health. Some clones in this sample may be carry-over from other donors' samples.

This chain connects TRBV7-8 to TRBJ2-3; D gene unclear. This CDR3 spans 12 amino acids. Trimming stripped 7 bases from V and 2 bases from J, with 7 bases between. CDR1 is SGHVS and CDR2 is FQNEAQ in the germline V gene. The CDR3, as DNA: TGTGCCAGCACCCGGACCACAGATACGCAGTATTTT. Translated: CASTRTTDTQYF.

The sample holds many counts of this clone. The chain uses TRBV5-6 and TRBJ1-2; tentative D call: TRBD1 (6 bases). Germline CDR1 and CDR2: SGHDT and YYEEEE. Trimming removed 4 bases from V and 4 bases from J, with 17 bases in between. This CDR3 contains 15 residues. CDR3 coding DNA: TGTGCCAGCAGCCCCGACGGGGGGGGCCTCTATGGCTACACCTTC. Translation gives CASSPDGGGLYGYTF.

This clone was picked up a small number of times. The genes are TRBV7-8 and TRBJ2-5, with TRBD2 as a possible D gene (7 bases). Germline loops: CDR1 SGHVS, CDR2 FQNEAQ. Trimming stripped 6 bases from V and 5 bases from J, with 16 bases between. The CDR3 has 14 amino acids. The CDR3 region has the DNA TGTGCCAGCAGGATGAGGGGGGGCGGGGAGACCCAGTACTTC. Translated: CASRMRGGGETQYF.

To note about this clone: The identical CDR3 is also encoded by other nucleotide sequences in the sample. The chain has TRBV11-3 and TRBJ2-1; D might be TRBD1 (5 bases). CDR1 and CDR2 from the germline V gene are SGHNT and YENEEA. Trimming shortened V by 0 bases and J by 5 bases, and 8 bases separated the two germline ends. This CDR3 has 14 residues. The CDR3 protein is CASSLDSRDNEQFF. In DNA, the CDR3 is TGTGCCAGCAGCTTAGATTCCAGGGACAATGAGCAGTTCTTC.

This rearrangement joins TRBV19 to TRBJ2-7; no clear D gene. Germline V gene lookup returns CDR1 LNHDA and CDR2 SQIVND (reference sequence). Trimming stripped 5 bases from V and 3 bases from J, with 8 bases between. The CDR3 covers 12 residues. The CDR3 loop is CASSPGFYEQYF. The CDR3 coding sequence is TGTGCCAGTAGTCCAGGATTCTACGAGCAGTACTTC.

The chain has TRBV2 and TRBJ2-2, with 8 positions matching TRBD1. V trimming: 4 bases; J trimming: 1 base; junction bases outside the gene matches: 2. Germline lookup yields CDR1 SNHLY and CDR2 FYNNEI. The CDR3 consists of 15 residues. DNA for the CDR3: TGTGCCAGCAGTGTGGGACAGGTGAACACCGGGGAGCTGTTTTTT. Amino acids: CASSVGQVNTGELFF.

This clone was observed many times. The chain has TRBV29-1 and TRBJ2-1, with D possibly matching TRBD2 (6 bases). V lost 6 bases and J lost 1, with 16 bases in between. This CDR3 is built from 15 residues. Germline-derived CDR1 and CDR2 are SQVTM and ANQGSEA. CDR3 bases: TGCAGCGTAGGGACTGCCACTGGATCCTACAATGAGCAGTTCTTC. It specifies CSVGTATGSYNEQFF.

The J gene is TRBJ1-2, the V gene TRBV27; perhaps TRBD1 as D (5 bases). The CDR3 is 13 amino acids. Germline V CDR1 and CDR2: MNHEY, SMNVEV (reference sequence). Trimming stripped 2 bases from V and 8 bases from J, with 12 bases between. The DNA for the CDR3 is TGTGCCAGCAGTTTAGATCCAGGGAAGGGCTACACCTTC. Its protein is CASSLDPGKGYTF.

A few counts support this clone. This rearrangement joins TRBV4-1 to TRBJ2-5; D might be TRBD1 or TRBD2, each matching 5 bases. Germline CDR1 reads MGHRA; CDR2 reads YSYEKL. The CDR3 sequence is 15 residues long. The germline V and J ends were trimmed by 0 bases and 3 bases, with 11 bases remaining between them. DNA for the CDR3: TGCGCCAGCAGCCAAGACGGCCGAGGGGAAGAGACCCAGTACTTC. It translates to CASSQDGRGEETQYF.

This clone has more than one count but fewer than ten. The rearrangement uses TRBV2 and TRBJ2-4; 14 bases line up with TRBD2. From germline, CDR1 is SNHLY and CDR2 FYNNEI. The V and J ends lost 6 bases and 10 bases, in that order; junction bases with no gene match: 8. The CDR3 runs to 15 residues. The CDR3 reads CASSPGLAGVLIQYF. CDR3 coding DNA: TGTGCCAGCAGCCCGGGACTAGCGGGAGTTTTAATTCAGTACTTC.

This clone occurred once. V gene TRBV30 combines with J gene TRBJ2-5, with D maybe TRBD2 (7 bases). Germline CDR1 and CDR2: GTSNPN and SVGIG (reference sequence). Deletions cut 3 bases from V and 4 bases from J, with 15 bases between. The CDR3 runs to 14 residues. The CDR3, as DNA: TGTGCCTGGAGAGGGGGGGCCCGCCGAGAGACCCAGTACTTC. The encoded protein is CAWRGGARRETQYF.

The rearrangement joins TRBV4-1 to TRBJ2-1; 13 nucleotides line up with TRBD2. V lost 1 base to trimming and J lost 2 bases; unmatched junction nucleotides: 5. The CDR3 loop spans 18 amino acids. From germline, CDR1 is MGHRA and CDR2 YSYEKL. CDR3 loop: CASSQGGGTSGTYNEQFF. In DNA form, the CDR3 reads TGCGCCAGCAGCCAAGGGGGGGGGACTAGCGGGACCTACAATGAGCAGTTCTTC.

A word on this clone: Other DNA sequences of this sample code for an identical CDR3. V and J are TRBV20-1 and TRBJ2-5; D is possibly TRBD1 or TRBD2 (5 bases each). CDR1 and CDR2 from the germline V gene are DFQATT and SNEGSKA (reference sequence). Trimming stripped 3 bases from V and 3 bases from J, with 5 bases between. The CDR3 is 11 amino acids. The DNA of the CDR3 is TGCAGTGCTAGGGGGGAAGAGACCCAGTACTTC. This gives the protein CSARGEETQYF.

The V and J genes are TRBV2 and TRBJ1-4, with D tentatively TRBD1 (6 bases). With 4 bases removed from V and 6 bases from J, the gap between germline ends came to 12 bases. The CDR3 runs to 14 residues. Germline CDR1 and CDR2: SNHLY and FYNNEI. CDR3 DNA: TGTGCCAGCAGTGTAGGGGGGGCCGATGAAAAACTGTTTTTT. Translating gives CASSVGGADEKLFF.

The chain has TRBV5-1 and TRBJ2-1; TRBD2 aligns across 7 bases. Looked up from germline, CDR1 is SGHRS and CDR2 is YFSETQ. The CDR3 sequence is 14 residues long. The V segment lost 2 bases and the J segment 3 bases; nucleotides outside the gene matches: 2. CDR3 in DNA: TGCGCCAGCAGCTTCCGGGGGGACTACAATGAGCAGTTCTTC. Translating gives CASSFRGDYNEQFF. The variable domain in full, with the rest retrieved from reference TRBV5-1 and TRBJ2-1, is KAGVTQTPRYLIKTRGQQVTLSCSPISGHRSVSWYQQTPGQGLQFLFEYFSETQRNKGNFPGRFSGRQFSNSRSEMNVSTLELGDSALYLCASSFRGDYNEQFFGPGTRLTVL.

On this clone itself: This specimen includes other DNA sequences encoding the same CDR3. The chain recombines TRBV1 with TRBJ2-1. TRBV1 is assigned pseudogene status. CDR3 size: 15 residues. CDR3 loop: CTSSQADLSYNEQFF. CDR3 coding DNA: TGCACCAGTAGCCAAGCCGACCTTTCCTACAATGAGCAGTTCTTC.

DNA for the CDR3: TGTGCCACCAGCAGGTGGGGGACTAGCGGGAGCTATGAGCAGTTCTTC. The encoded protein is CATSRWGTSGSYEQFF. The V and J genes are TRBV15 and TRBJ2-1; TRBD2 matches at 14 bases. The ends lost 3 bases at V and 8 bases at J; junction bases unmatched: 6. The CDR3 covers 16 residues. Germline V gene lookup returns CDR1 LNHNV and CDR2 YYDKDF (reference sequence).

The chain links TRBV7-2 to TRBJ1-5; 10 bases line up with TRBD1. The V gene end was trimmed by 4 bases and the J gene end by 2 bases; junction bases not matched to a gene: 2. Germline CDR1 SGHTA, CDR2 FQGNSA. The CDR3 runs to 15 residues. CDR3 in DNA: TGTGCCAGCAGCTCCGGGACAGGGGGCAATCAGCCCCAGCATTTT. Amino acid sequence: CASSSGTGGNQPQHF.

This sequence joins TRBV19 and TRBJ2-6; D is undetermined. The CDR3 is 14 residues long. CDR1 and CDR2 (germline): LNHDA, SQIVND (reference sequence). V dropped 7 bases and J dropped 3 bases, with 10 bases sitting between them. In DNA, the CDR3 is TGTGCCAGTAAAAAACCAGATGGGGCCAACGTCCTGACTTTC. Protein: CASKKPDGANVLTF.

This clone has more than one count but fewer than ten. The chain carries TRBV2 and TRBJ2-2; 7 bases agree with TRBD1. This CDR3 spans 15 amino acids. The germline gives CDR1 SNHLY, CDR2 FYNNEI. J lost 7 bases, V lost 6 bases, and 11 bases had no gene match. The CDR3 DNA reads as TGTGCCAGCAGAGGCGACAGGGCCGGGGACGGGGAGCTGTTTTTT. Translated, it gives CASRGDRAGDGELFF. Based on the CDR3 plus reference TRBV2 and TRBJ2-2, the full variable domain is EPEVTQTPSHQVTQMGQEVILRCVPISNHLYFYWYRQILGQKVEFLVSFYNNEISEKSEIFDDQFSVERPDGSNFTLKIRSTKLEDSAMYFCASRGDRAGDGELFFGEGSRLTVL.

The rearrangement links TRBV2 to TRBJ2-3, with 11 bases that match TRBD2. CDR3 length equals 15 residues. Germline-derived CDR1 and CDR2 are SNHLY and FYNNEI. V lost 4 bases to trimming and J lost 5 bases; unmatched junction nucleotides: 5. The CDR3 bases are TGTGCCAGCAGTGGATTAGCGGGAGGGTTAGATACGCAGTATTTT. The encoded protein is CASSGLAGGLDTQYF.

Remarks on this clone: The sample carries other DNA sequences with the same CDR3. This chain uses TRBV28 with TRBJ1-4; TRBD1 matches 10 bases. J was trimmed by 6 bases and V by 6 bases; bases with no gene match: 4. CDR1 and CDR2 from the germline V gene are MDHEN and SYDVKM. This CDR3 is built from 14 residues. CDR3 bases: TGTGCCAGCAGGTCCGGGACAGGGGATGAAAAACTGTTTTTT. As protein: CASRSGTGDEKLFF.

The V and J genes are TRBV9 and TRBJ2-5; 10 bases map to TRBD2. V dropped 4 bases and J dropped 3; count of bases not matched to a gene: 3. Germline values: CDR1 SGDLS, CDR2 YYNGEE. The CDR3 consists of 14 residues. CDR3 sequence reads: CASSLGLAEETQYF. The CDR3 DNA is TGTGCCAGCAGCCTAGGACTAGCGGAAGAGACCCAGTACTTC.

Points on this clone: Other nucleotide sequences in the sample specify the same CDR3. This chain joins TRBV9 and TRBJ2-5; D unclear. Germline CDR1 and CDR2: SGDLS and YYNGEE. The length of the CDR3 is 13 residues. The V gene lost 1 base and the J gene lost 5 bases, with 9 bases spanning the gap. CDR3 in DNA: TGTGCCAGCAGCGTACGACTGGAGGAGACCCAGTACTTC. It is translated as CASSVRLEETQYF.

Notes on this clone: A far larger clone lies a single base away; this is likely a read error. J is TRBJ1-5 and V is TRBV2, with TRBD1 matching 7 bases. Per germline, CDR1 SNHLY and CDR2 FYNNEI. This CDR3 region has 13 residues. With 7 bases clipped from V and 3 bases from J, the junction kept 3 bases outside the gene matches. CDR3 region: CASKGQHNQPQHF. The CDR3 DNA reads TGTGCCAGCAAGGGACAGCACAATCAGCCCCAGCATTTT.

Worth noting for this clone: A much larger clone is a single base away; this may be a read error. The V and J genes are TRBV7-8 and TRBJ1-5; D remains ambiguous. Trimming stripped 3 bases from V and 0 bases from J, with 6 bases between. Germline V gene lookup returns CDR1 SGHVS and CDR2 FQNEAQ. The CDR3 has 14 amino acids. This chain's CDR3 is CASSLTDSNQPQHF. The CDR3 DNA sequence: TGTGCCAGCAGCTTGACGGATAGCAATCAGCCCCAGCATTTT.

The chain links TRBV11-2 to TRBJ1-1, with 7 nucleotides matching TRBD1. With V trimmed by 3 bases and J by 4 bases, 8 bases remained unmatched. This CDR3 contains 15 residues. Per germline, CDR1 SGHAT and CDR2 FQNNGV. The CDR3 sequence: CASSFPRGEVTEAFF. As DNA, the CDR3 is TGTGCCAGCAGCTTTCCCAGGGGGGAAGTCACTGAAGCTTTCTTT.